The T cell receptor beta chain under discussion was sequenced for a study of blood T cells in healthy people across ages. Whole-study results and caveats: TCR beta diversity per million T cells fell roughly linearly with age.

On this clonotype: Its antigen is not identified.

Primers used in a second PCR of about 7 to 12 cycles were a sample-barcoded 5' primer and a J-beta primer mix. One entry per CDR3 protein, called by TCRdb with MiXCR from the 5' RACE reads. This sample has hundreds of thousands of distinct CDR3 sequences, with roughly 60% found just once. Looked up from germline, CDR1 is SNHLY and CDR2 is FYNNEI. V lost 6 bases and J lost 12; bases outside the gene matches: 7. The CDR3 totals 13 residues. This clonotype was sampled from a man aged 25 to 40 in good health. The rearrangement uses TRBV2 and TRBJ2-7, with 14 bases that match TRBD2. The sample consisted of blood. The CDR3 region is CASRTSGGESRYF. DNA of the CDR3: TGTGCCAGCAGGACTAGCGGGGGGGAATCTCGGTACTTC. Drawing the rest from reference TRBV2 and TRBJ2-7, the complete variable domain is EPEVTQTPSHQVTQMGQEVILRCVPISNHLYFYWYRQILGQKVEFLVSFYNNEISEKSEIFDDQFSVERPDGSNFTLKIRSTKLEDSAMYFCASRTSGGESRYFGPGTRLTVT.